This T cell receptor (beta chain) was retrieved from a study of blood T cell repertoires in COVID-19. The overall study: Specimens from acute and convalescent COVID-19 originated in the United States, Italy and Spain. PBMCs, B-cell-depleted T cells, or T cells were the source of the cDNA or gDNA that made up the material.

Source study methods: Estimation of nucleated cell counts was performed using reference gene primer amplification. Method: immunoSEQ multiplex PCR; TCRdb's copy keeps in-frame clones and lacks some. That table is the source of V, J and clone size, and D and trimming were worked out from the DNA. The sample includes 300,000 to 450,000 clones, approximately 90% of them seen just once. From germline, CDR1 is LNHDA and CDR2 SQIVND (reference sequence). Unmatched junction bases numbered 11, after V lost 5 bases and J lost 1 base. This CDR3 has 17 amino acids. Donors in Cohort 3 who had recovered were those with two negative PCRs, healthcare professional clearance, or resolution of their symptoms.

The chain links TRBV19 to TRBJ1-2, with 9 bases matching TRBD1. This receptor was taken from a woman aged 18 to 35 who had recovered from COVID-19. Source material: PBMCs or T cells enriched from blood (not recorded which). CDR3 amino acids: CASSAPNPDRGNYGYTF. The CDR3 DNA reads TGTGCCAGTAGTGCACCCAATCCGGACAGGGGTAACTATGGCTACACCTTC.